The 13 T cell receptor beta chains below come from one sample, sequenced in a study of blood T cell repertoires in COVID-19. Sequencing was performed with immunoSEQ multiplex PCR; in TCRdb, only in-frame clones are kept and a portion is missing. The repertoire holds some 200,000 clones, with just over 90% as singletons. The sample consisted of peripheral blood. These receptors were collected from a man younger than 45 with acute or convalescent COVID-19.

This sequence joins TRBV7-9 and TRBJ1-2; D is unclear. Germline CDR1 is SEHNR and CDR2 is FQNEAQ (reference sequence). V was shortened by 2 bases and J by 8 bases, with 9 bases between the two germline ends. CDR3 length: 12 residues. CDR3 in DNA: TGTGCCAGCAGCTTACCCCTCCCCGGCTACACCTTC. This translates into CASSLPLPGYTF.

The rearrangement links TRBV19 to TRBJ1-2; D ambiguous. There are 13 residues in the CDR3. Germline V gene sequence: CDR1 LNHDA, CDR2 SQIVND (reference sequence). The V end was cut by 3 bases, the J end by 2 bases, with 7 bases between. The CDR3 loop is CASSMTGNYGYTF. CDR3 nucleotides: TGTGCCAGTAGTATGACTGGGAACTATGGCTACACCTTC.

The CDR3 sequence is CASSPLSSYNSPLHF. The CDR3 bases are TGTGCCAGCAGCCCCCTGAGCTCCTATAATTCACCCCTCCACTTT. This sequence joins TRBV7-9 and TRBJ1-6; D unresolved. The CDR3 totals 15 residues. Germline V gene lookup returns CDR1 SEHNR and CDR2 FQNEAQ (reference sequence). The germline V and J ends were trimmed by 5 bases and 0 bases, with 8 bases remaining between them.

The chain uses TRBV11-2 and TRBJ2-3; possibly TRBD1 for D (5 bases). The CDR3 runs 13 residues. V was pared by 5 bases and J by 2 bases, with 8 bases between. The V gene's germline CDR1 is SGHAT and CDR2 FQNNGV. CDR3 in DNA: TGTGCCAGCAGCGTCAGGGTCACAGATACGCAGTATTTT. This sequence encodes CASSVRVTDTQYF.

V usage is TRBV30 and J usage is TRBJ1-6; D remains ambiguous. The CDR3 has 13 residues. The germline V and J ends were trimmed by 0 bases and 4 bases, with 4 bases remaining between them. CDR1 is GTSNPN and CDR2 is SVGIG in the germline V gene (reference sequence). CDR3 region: CAWSVEYNSPLHF. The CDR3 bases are TGTGCCTGGAGTGTAGAGTATAATTCACCCCTCCACTTT.

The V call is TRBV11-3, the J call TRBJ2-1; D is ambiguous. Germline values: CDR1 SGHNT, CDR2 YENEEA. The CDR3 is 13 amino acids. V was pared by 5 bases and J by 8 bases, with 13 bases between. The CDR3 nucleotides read TGTGCCAGCAGCACCCACACGAATGATGAGCAGTTCTTC. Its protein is CASSTHTNDEQFF.

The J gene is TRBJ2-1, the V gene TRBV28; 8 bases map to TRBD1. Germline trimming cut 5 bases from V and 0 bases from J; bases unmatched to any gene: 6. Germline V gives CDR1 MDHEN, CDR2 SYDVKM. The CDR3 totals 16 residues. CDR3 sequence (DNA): TGTGCCAGCAGTACAAGGACAGGGAGCTCCTACAATGAGCAGTTCTTC. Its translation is CASSTRTGSSYNEQFF. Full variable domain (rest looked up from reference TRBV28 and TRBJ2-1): DVKVTQSSRYLVKRTGEKVFLECVQDMDHENMFWYRQDPGLGLRLIYFSYDVKMKEKGDIPEGYSVSREKKERFSLILESASTNQTSMYLCASSTRTGSSYNEQFFGPGTRLTVL.

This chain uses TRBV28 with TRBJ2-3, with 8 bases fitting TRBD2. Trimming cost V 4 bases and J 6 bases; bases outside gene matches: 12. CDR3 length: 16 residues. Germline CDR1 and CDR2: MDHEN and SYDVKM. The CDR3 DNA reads TGTGCCAGCAGTTCCGCCACGCGGGGGGCGGGTGATACGCAGTATTTT. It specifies CASSSATRGAGDTQYF.

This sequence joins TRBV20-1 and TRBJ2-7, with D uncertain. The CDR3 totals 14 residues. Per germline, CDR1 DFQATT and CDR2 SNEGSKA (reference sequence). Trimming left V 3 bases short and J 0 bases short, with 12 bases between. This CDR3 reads CSASNRVISYEQYF. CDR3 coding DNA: TGCAGTGCTAGTAATCGGGTGATCTCCTACGAGCAGTACTTC.

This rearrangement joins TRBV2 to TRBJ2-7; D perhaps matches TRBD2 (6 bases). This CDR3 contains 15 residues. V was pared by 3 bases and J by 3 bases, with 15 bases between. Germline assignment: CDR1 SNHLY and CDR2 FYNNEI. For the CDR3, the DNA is TGTGCCAGCAGTGACGGGGTCGGGAGCGTCTACGAGCAGTACTTC. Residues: CASSDGVGSVYEQYF. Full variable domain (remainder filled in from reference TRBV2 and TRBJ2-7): EPEVTQTPSHQVTQMGQEVILRCVPISNHLYFYWYRQILGQKVEFLVSFYNNEISEKSEIFDDQFSVERPDGSNFTLKIRSTKLEDSAMYFCASSDGVGSVYEQYFGPGTRLTVT.

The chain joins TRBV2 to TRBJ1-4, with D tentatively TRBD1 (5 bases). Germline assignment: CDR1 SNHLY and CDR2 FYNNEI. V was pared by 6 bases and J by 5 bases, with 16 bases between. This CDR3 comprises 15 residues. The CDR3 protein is CASRAGGVRNEKLFF. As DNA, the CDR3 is TGTGCCAGCAGGGCGGGGGGGGTTAGGAATGAAAAACTGTTTTTT. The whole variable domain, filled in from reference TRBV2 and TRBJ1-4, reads EPEVTQTPSHQVTQMGQEVILRCVPISNHLYFYWYRQILGQKVEFLVSFYNNEISEKSEIFDDQFSVERPDGSNFTLKIRSTKLEDSAMYFCASRAGGVRNEKLFFGSGTQLSVL.

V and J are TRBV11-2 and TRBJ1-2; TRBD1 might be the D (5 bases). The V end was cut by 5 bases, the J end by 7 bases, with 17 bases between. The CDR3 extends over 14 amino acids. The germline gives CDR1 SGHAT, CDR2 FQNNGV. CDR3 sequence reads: CASSASQSGGGYTF. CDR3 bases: TGTGCCAGCAGCGCCAGTCAATCGGGGGGTGGCTACACCTTC.

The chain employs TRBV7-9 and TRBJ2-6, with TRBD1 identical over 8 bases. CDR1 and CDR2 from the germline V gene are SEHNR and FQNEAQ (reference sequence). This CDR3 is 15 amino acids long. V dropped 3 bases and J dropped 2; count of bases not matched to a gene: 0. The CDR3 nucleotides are TGTGCCAGCAGCTTGGGACAGGCTGGGGCCAACGTCCTGACTTTC. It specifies CASSLGQAGANVLTF.